This TCR beta chain was recovered during a study of cytomegalovirus exposure and HLA in healthy donors (dated by TCRdb to 2017 to 2019). Regarding the complete study: An earlier analysis of roughly 500 of the donors reported about 290 Gb of sequence data and about 100 million unique TCR beta sequences from approximately 180 million T cells. An early release that covered fewer than 750 HLA-typed donors contained around 330 gigabases of sequencing data and some 87 million unique TCR sequences. Of the approximately 400 genotyped donors, less than 90% were placed in the genetic ancestry cluster associated with self-reported Caucasian donors. The study aimed to test whether signatures of past pathogen exposure could be identified by cataloging public T cell receptors. The T cell repertoires of 666 subjects were profiled by immunosequencing and related to cytomegalovirus serostatus. A separate validation cohort of 90 to 150 different subjects was used in addition to the roughly 700-subject first cohort. To predict cytomegalovirus infection status, the study combined high-throughput TCR immunosequencing, statistical association of individual TCRs with disease status, and machine learning. In a later analysis, previously published TCR beta repertoires from hundreds of donors were re-analyzed and high-resolution HLA genotyping was added so that TCR occurrence patterns could be studied. Rather than using new phenotypic data, the later analysis identified candidate immune exposures from TCR beta sequences and from how often those sequences occurred across donors. An earlier analysis of approximately 500 of the donors applied high-throughput TCR beta sequencing to assess whether each TCR beta V gene segment acted as functional or pseudogenic. Alongside the repertoire data, information on donor age, sex, ethnicity and CMV serostatus was compiled. A later genetic analysis used genome-wide SNP genotypes for about three fifths of the roughly 700 donors, treating that subset as a discovery cohort. Every repertoire in the discovery cohort had been generated on one and the same sequencing platform. Class I and class II HLA loci were covered by the typing at four-digit resolution. Typing coverage differed by locus: A, B, C, DRB1 and DQB1 were typed in about 620-630 donors, DQA1 in 500 to 550, DPA1 in 600 to 610, and DPB1 in 472. Four or five DR-DQ haplotypes were handled as single units for association and clustering, since linkage in the cohort was strong. Across approximately 400 genotyped donors of the cohort, an average of approximately 220,000 unique TCR beta nucleotide sequences per donor were sequenced, and 15% to 20% of those sequences were non-productive.

General conclusions and limits of the study: In an earlier analysis of approximately 590 of the donors, most TCR beta V segments were observed in productive rearrangements about 90% or about 30% of the time, broadly matching IMGT annotations. In this cohort, only TCR beta chains were sequenced, and detectable features were limited by the absence of alpha or paired-chain data. In both the original and validation cohorts, the classifier was reported to diagnose cytomegalovirus status with high specificity and sensitivity. A later analysis found that TCR association rates varied across HLA loci, with DRB1 alleles showing the most associated TCRs and HLA-C alleles the fewest. Strong co-occurrence of HLA alleles, especially DR and DQ, made assigning TCR associations to individual alleles difficult. Most TCR sequences were observed very rarely across donors, whereas some public TCRs were present in many individuals. In the study, around 150 TCR beta chains were listed as associated with cytomegalovirus. The earlier analysis of about 600 of the donors excluded approximately 15 rarely observed V segments, including chromosome 9 orphons, because counts were too low. The presence/absence analyses assumed that sequencing depth was roughly uniform across donors, and that assumption may not be true. The authors suggested that the approach could potentially be generalized to other disease states and immunological phenotypes. According to a later analysis, most CMV-associated TCR beta chains appeared to be HLA-restricted, and the HLA associations seemed to be driven largely by CMV exposure. Because HLA typing was missing for some donors at each locus, association tests included only the typed subset. Several of the top co-occurrence clusters appeared to be linked to parvovirus B19, influenza, CMV and Epstein-Barr virus, according to a later analysis. A few of the identified cytomegalovirus-associated TCR beta chains were confirmed in vitro to be specific for cytomegalovirus antigens. A cluster of highly shared sequence variants was judged likely to represent a technical artifact of the sequencing pipeline. In a later genetic analysis, fewer N-insertions in productive TCRs were reported among donors in an Asian-associated ancestry cluster than the approximately 710-donor mean. In a later analysis, HLA-associated TCR beta chains were found to be more clonally expanded and to have lower generation probabilities than equally common non-associated chains. The only immune exposure information available for the cohort was CMV serostatus. At a false discovery rate of 0.05, a later analysis linked 15,000 to 20,000 TCR beta sequences to specific HLA alleles. A later genetic analysis associated a missense DCLRE1C variant with V-gene and J-gene trimming of TCR beta chains, and an independent cohort replicated the association. Correlated functional status among segregating V segments might reflect linkage disequilibrium, but an unknown experimental factor could not be ruled out. A further reported finding was that TCR beta sequences accurately predicted the HLA-A and HLA-B alleles for most subjects in the first cohort.

The library relied on the immunoSEQ multiplex PCR assay. The multiplex PCR relied on a mix of 60 forward primers for TCR Vbeta segments and 13 reverse primers for TCR Jbeta segments. A multiplex PCR assay on genomic DNA amplified the CDR3 region of rearranged TCR beta genes. The amplified TCR beta libraries were sequenced on the Illumina HiSeq System as 87-base-pair reads. Per the authors' processing: A later analysis tallied around 82 million unique TCR beta chains across the 666 repertoires, and approximately 11 million of those chains were shared by two or more donors. Raw reads were error-corrected and collapsed into unique sequences by a nearest-neighbor algorithm in which closely related sequences were merged to remove PCR and sequencing errors. V, D and J gene segments were assigned by aligning CDR3 sequences to IMGT reference sequences. For a sequence to be retained, a match of at least six nucleotides to both a V gene segment and a J gene segment was required. A rearrangement counted as productive if the CDR3 had no stop codons and remained in frame with V and J, and every other rearrangement counted as non-productive. CDR3 was defined according to IMGT convention as the region running from the second conserved V-encoded cysteine to the conserved J-encoded phenylalanine. Sequences without an unambiguous match to a single V gene segment were excluded from the earlier analysis of 450 to 750 of the donors. In an earlier analysis of a few hundred of the donors, V segments were called functional above 56.7% productive rearrangements and were called segregating when the between-donor standard deviation exceeded 5%. To diagnose cytomegalovirus status from the catalog of TCR beta chain sequences, a statistical classification framework was built. V and J gene assignment, in a later analysis, came from comparing TCR nucleotide sequences with IMGT/GENE-DB human TR gene sequences. In a later analysis, CDR3 sequences and most-parsimonious VDJ recombination scenarios were assigned using the TCRdist pipeline. A later analysis defined each TCR beta chain by its CDR3 amino acid sequence plus V-gene family, and excluded reads lacking a unique V-gene family. To address suspected cross-contamination and a sequencing artifact, a later analysis removed around 600 highly shared, low-generation-probability nucleotide sequences. In a later analysis, a clonal expansion index was calculated for each public chain from normalized within-repertoire ranks of inferred template counts. In a later analysis, generation probabilities were computed using a VDJ recombination model fitted to out-of-frame rearrangements, and the results were checked against IGoR. Hypergeometric tests were used in a later analysis to score TCR-TCR, TCR-HLA and TCR-CMV co-occurrence, with a repertoire-size bias correction applied to the TCR pairs. A later analysis estimated false discovery rates by permuting HLA or CMV assignments 20 times. In a later analysis, co-occurring TCRs were grouped with DBSCAN, and TCRdist sequence similarity was added when clustering was performed within HLA-allele-positive subsets. Repertoires with fewer than 30,000 or more than 120,000 public chains, plus five repertoires with anomalous nucleotide sharing, were excluded from co-occurrence clustering. TCRdb obtained this table from immuneACCESS and retained in-frame rearrangements with V and J assigned. These tables miss some clones; where compared with another copy, unresolved V genes account for less than half of the shortfall, and the remainder is unexplained. From that table come the V and J calls and clone size; the DNA was used to work out D and trimming. The sample yields about 160,000 clones; 70% to 80% were counted once. Of the sample, about 1.3% falls within the top ten clones.

Concerning this clone: Its antigen is not yet known. Within one base of it there is no much larger clone, and no base qualities were kept.

The cohort comprised approximately 700 healthy bone marrow donors. At the time of sampling, every cohort member was nominally healthy, though immune exposures that went unrecorded were likely present. The donor was CMV seronegative and was included in the group of a few hundred seronegative cohort members. A peripheral blood sample was collected from each donor, and TCR beta sequencing was performed on peripheral blood mononuclear cells. Genomic DNA was extracted from the blood cell samples with the Qiagen DNeasy Blood Extraction Kit. Sequenced input: PBMCs. The TCR sequence derives from a woman aged 45-59 years in good health and CMV-seronegative.

In nucleotides, the sequence is TGTGCCAGCAGCTATAATCTCCAAGAGACCCAGTACTTC. This encodes CASSYNLQETQYF. The rearrangement joined TRBV5-8 to TRBJ2-5; the D gene identity is not certain. V and J lose 3 bases and 1 base, and a span of 7 bases separates them. The CDR3 goes from the cysteine to the phenylalanine over 13 residues. Only CDR3 DNA is held: 39 bases, read in frame from base 1. In the germline V gene, CDR1 corresponds to SGHTS and CDR2 to YDEGEE.